Below, one T cell receptor (beta chain) is given with its context. Many counts were recorded for this clonotype. The antigen this receptor binds is unknown. No qualities accompany the bases; no much larger clone lies one base away. The germline V gene (reference sequence) sets CDR1 to LNHDA and CDR2 to SQIVND. From its cysteine to its phenylalanine, the CDR3 spans 14 amino acids. Only the CDR3 portion is preserved as DNA: 42 bases, with reading frame beginning at the first base. V gives up 1 base and J gives up 3 bases, and the segment between their germline ends measures 7 bases. The record originates from a study of early T cells in non-severe SARS-CoV-2 infection (dated by TCRdb to the early 2020s). The study in broad terms: Because TCR sequencing was done on bulk RNA from unsorted whole blood, the alpha and beta chains could not be paired. The investigation overall reported the following: VDJdb matching was skewed toward anti-spike CD8 responses and likely underestimated virus-specific expansions by missing private and CD4 specificities.

This was a case-control study nested in a cohort of healthcare workers in London, UK, who had nasopharyngeal swab PCR tests and blood samples taken every week. Healthcare workers were enrolled in the week of the UK lockdown, from 23 to 31 March 2020, and were followed every week for up to roughly 15 weeks. Receptor libraries were prepared by 5' RACE. The reads were generated on a NextSeq 500. The TCR library protocol attached unique molecular identifiers to individual cDNA molecules to correct for sequencing error and PCR bias. Both TCR alpha and beta chains were sequenced, and tight co-correlation was observed between alpha and beta sequence abundances in each sample. The source study handled its data this way. Decombinator V4 was used to annotate the V gene, J gene and CDR3 of the TCR sequences. TCRs were defined as expanded if a significant change between any two time points was detected under a Poisson model with p below 0.0001. TCR abundances were normalised to the total number of TCRs sequenced in each sample and reported as counts per million. TRAV1-2 paired with TRAJ12, TRAJ20 or TRAJ33 defined MAIT TCRs, while TRAV10 paired with TRAJ18 defined iNKT TCRs. VDJdb, accessed 1 November 2021, was searched for CMV, EBV and SARS-CoV-2 annotated TCRs, with TCRs annotated for multiple antigens excluded. The raw public data were reprocessed by TCRdb itself: fastp quality trimming at Q25, MiXCR clonotype calling, in-frame beta chains only. Rows with one shared CDR3 protein collapse into an entry with the most common genes and DNA. The V and J calls shown here were made by TCRdb, not taken from the authors' results. The sample table contains about 28,000 distinct CDR3 sequences; only one count was recorded for over 4% of them. The ten top clones hold 2% to 3% of the sample.

The sequenced sample consisted of whole blood. This chain is built from TRBV19 and TRBJ2-1; the D gene identity is not certain. The TCR was taken from an adult who was a healthcare worker with PCR-confirmed SARS-CoV-2 infection or an uninfected control (not recorded which). CDR3 loop: CASSIVGFYNEQFF. The nucleotide sequence is given as TGTGCCAGTAGTATAGTTGGTTTCTACAATGAGCAGTTCTTC.